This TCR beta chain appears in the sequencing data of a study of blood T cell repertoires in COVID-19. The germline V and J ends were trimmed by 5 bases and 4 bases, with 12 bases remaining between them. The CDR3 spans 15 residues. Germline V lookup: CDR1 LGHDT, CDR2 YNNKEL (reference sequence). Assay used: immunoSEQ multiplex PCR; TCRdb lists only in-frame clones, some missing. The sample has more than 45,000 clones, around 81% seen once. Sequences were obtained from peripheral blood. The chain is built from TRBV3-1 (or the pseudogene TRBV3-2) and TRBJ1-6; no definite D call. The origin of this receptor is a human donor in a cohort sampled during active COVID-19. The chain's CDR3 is CASSSSSGYNSPLHF. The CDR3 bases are TGTGCCAGCAGCTCTTCCTCGGGATATAATTCACCCCTCCACTTT.